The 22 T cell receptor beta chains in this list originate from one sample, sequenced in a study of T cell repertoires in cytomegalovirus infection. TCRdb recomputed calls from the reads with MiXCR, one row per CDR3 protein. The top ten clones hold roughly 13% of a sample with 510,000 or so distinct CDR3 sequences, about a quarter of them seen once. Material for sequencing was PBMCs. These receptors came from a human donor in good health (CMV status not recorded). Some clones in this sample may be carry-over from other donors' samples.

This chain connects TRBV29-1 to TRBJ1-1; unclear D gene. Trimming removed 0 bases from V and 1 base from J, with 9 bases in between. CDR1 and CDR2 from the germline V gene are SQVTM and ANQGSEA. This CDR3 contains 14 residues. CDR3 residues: CSVEDARPNTEAFF. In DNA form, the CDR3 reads TGCAGCGTTGAAGATGCCCGGCCGAACACTGAAGCTTTCTTT.

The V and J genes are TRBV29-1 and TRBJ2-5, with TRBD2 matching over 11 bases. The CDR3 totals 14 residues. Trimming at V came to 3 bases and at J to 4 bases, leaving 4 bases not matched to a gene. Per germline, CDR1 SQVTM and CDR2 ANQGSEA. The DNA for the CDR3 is TGCAGCGTTGACCCTGGACTAGCGGGAGAGACCCAGTACTTC. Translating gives CSVDPGLAGETQYF.

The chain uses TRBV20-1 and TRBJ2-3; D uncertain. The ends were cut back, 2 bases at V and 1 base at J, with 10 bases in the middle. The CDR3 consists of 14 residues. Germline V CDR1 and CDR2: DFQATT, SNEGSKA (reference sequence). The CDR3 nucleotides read TGCAGTGCTAGAAGATCGGACGGCACAGATACGCAGTATTTT. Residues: CSARRSDGTDTQYF.

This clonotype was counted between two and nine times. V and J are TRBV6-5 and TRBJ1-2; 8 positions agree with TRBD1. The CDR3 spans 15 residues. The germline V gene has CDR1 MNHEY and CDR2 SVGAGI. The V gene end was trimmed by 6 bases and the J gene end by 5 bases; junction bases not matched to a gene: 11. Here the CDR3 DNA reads TGTGCCAGCAGACAGAGGGCAGGGGGCGGGTATGGCTACACCTTC. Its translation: CASRQRAGGGYGYTF.

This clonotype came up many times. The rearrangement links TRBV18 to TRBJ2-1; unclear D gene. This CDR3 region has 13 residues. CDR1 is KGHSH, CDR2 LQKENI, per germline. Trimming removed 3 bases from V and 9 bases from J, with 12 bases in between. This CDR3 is CASSPQVDLEQFF. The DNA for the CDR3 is TGTGCCAGCTCACCCCAAGTTGACCTTGAGCAGTTCTTC.

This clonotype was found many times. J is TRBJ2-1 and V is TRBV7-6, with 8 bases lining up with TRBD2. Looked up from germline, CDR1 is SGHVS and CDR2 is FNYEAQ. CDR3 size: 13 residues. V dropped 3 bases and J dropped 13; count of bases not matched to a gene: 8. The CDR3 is CASSFSGREAQFF. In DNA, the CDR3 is TGTGCCAGCAGCTTTTCGGGGCGGGAGGCACAGTTCTTC.

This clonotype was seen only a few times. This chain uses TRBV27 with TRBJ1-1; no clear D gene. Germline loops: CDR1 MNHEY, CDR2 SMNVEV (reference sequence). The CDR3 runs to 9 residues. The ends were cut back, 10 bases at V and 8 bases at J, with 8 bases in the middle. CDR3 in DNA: TGTGCCAAACAGACAGAAGCTTTCTTT. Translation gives CAKQTEAFF.

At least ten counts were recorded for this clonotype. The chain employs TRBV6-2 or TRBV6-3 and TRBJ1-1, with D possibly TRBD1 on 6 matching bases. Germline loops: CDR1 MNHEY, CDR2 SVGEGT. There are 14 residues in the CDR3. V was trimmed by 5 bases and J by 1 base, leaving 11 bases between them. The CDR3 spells CASSGRTANTEAFF. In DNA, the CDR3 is TGTGCCAGCAGTGGACGGACAGCGAACACTGAAGCTTTCTTT.

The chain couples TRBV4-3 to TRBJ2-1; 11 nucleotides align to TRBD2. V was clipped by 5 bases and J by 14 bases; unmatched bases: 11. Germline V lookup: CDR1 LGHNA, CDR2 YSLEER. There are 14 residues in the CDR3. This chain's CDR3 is CASSYGTSGLEKFF. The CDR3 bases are TGCGCCAGCAGCTACGGGACTAGCGGTCTCGAGAAGTTCTTC.

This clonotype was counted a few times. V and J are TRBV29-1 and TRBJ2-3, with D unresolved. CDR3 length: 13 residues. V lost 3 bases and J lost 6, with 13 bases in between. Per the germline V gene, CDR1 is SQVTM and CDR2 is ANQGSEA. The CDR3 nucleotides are TGCAGCGTTGAGGAGCGAGACTTGGATACGCAGTATTTT. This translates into CSVEERDLDTQYF.

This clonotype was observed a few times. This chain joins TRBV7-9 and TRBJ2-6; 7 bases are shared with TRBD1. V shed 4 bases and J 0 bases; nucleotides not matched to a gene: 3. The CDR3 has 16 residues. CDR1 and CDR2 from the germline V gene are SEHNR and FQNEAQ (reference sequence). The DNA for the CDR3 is TGTGCCAGCAGCTCTGGGACAGCCTCTGGGGCCAACGTCCTGACTTTC. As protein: CASSSGTASGANVLTF.

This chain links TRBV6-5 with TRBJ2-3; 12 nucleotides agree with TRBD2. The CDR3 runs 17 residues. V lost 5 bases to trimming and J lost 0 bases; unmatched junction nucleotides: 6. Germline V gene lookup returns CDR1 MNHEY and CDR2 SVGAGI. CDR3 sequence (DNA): TGTGCCAGCAGTAGCGGACTAGCGGGAACAAGCACAGATACGCAGTATTTT. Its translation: CASSSGLAGTSTDTQYF.

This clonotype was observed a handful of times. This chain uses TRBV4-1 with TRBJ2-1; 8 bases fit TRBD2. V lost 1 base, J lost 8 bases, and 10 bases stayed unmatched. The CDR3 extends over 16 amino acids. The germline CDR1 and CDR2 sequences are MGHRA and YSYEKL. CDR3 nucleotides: TGCGCCAGCAGCCAAGTGGCGGGACTAGAGGTCTATGAGCAGTTCTTC. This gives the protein CASSQVAGLEVYEQFF.

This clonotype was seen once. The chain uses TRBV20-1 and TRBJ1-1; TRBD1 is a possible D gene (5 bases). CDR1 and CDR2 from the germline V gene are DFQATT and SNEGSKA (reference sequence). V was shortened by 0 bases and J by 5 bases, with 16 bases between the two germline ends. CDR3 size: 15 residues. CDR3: CSARDRVGWETEAFF. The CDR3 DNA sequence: TGCAGTGCTAGAGACAGGGTCGGGTGGGAGACTGAAGCTTTCTTT.

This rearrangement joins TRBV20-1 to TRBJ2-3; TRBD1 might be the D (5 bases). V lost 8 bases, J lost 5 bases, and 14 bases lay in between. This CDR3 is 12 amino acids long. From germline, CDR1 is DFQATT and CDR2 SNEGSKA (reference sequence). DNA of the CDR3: TGCAGTTTTTGGGCAGGGATAGATACGCAGTATTTT. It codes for CSFWAGIDTQYF.

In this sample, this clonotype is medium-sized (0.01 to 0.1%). The CDR3 loop reads CASSLKPDRDGYGYTF. In nucleotides, the CDR3 is TGTGCCAGCAGCCTGAAGCCGGACAGGGATGGGTATGGCTACACCTTC. The rearrangement uses TRBV7-9 and TRBJ1-2, with 8 bases fitting TRBD1. With V trimmed by 5 bases and J by 5 bases, 13 bases remained unmatched. The length of the CDR3 is 16 residues. The germline gives CDR1 SEHNR, CDR2 FQNEAQ (reference sequence).

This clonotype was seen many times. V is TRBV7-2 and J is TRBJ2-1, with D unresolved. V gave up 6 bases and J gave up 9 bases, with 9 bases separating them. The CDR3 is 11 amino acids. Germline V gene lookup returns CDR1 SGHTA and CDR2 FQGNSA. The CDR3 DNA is TGTGCCAGCAGTCTTCAAATTGAGCAGTTCTTC. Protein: CASSLQIEQFF.

The CDR3 here is CASSTDRGVHQPQHF. The CDR3 coding sequence is TGTGCCAGCAGCACGGACAGGGGAGTTCACCAGCCCCAGCATTTT. The chain has TRBV5-5 and TRBJ1-5; 9 bases line up with TRBD1. The CDR3 sequence is 15 residues long. J gave up 7 bases and V 4 bases, and 9 bases lay outside the gene matches. Germline CDR1 reads SGHKS; CDR2 reads YYEKEE (reference sequence).

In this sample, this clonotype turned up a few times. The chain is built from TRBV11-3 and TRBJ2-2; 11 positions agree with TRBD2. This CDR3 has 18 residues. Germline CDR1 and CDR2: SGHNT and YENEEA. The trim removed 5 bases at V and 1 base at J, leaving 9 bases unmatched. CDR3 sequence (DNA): TGTGCCAGCAGCACTCTAGCGGGAGGCCTGATGAACACCGGGGAGCTGTTTTTT. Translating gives CASSTLAGGLMNTGELFF.

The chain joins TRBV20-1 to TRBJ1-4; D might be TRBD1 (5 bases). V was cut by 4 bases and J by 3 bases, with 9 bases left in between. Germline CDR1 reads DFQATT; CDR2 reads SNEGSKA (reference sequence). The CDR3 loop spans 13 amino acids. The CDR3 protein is CSANGGPNEKLFF. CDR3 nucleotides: TGCAGTGCTAATGGGGGTCCTAATGAAAAACTGTTTTTT.

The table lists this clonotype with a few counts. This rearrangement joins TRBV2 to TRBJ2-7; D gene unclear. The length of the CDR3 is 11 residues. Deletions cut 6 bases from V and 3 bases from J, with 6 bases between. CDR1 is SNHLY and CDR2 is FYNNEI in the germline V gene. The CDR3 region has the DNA TGTGCCAGCAGGGGGTTCTACGAGCAGTACTTC. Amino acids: CASRGFYEQYF.

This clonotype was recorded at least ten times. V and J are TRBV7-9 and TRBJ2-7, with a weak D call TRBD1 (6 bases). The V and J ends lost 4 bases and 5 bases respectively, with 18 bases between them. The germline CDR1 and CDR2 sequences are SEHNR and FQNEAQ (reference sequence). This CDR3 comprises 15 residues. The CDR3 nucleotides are TGTGCCAGCAGCTACCTACTTTTTAGACAGGACGAGCAGTACTTC. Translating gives CASSYLLFRQDEQYF.